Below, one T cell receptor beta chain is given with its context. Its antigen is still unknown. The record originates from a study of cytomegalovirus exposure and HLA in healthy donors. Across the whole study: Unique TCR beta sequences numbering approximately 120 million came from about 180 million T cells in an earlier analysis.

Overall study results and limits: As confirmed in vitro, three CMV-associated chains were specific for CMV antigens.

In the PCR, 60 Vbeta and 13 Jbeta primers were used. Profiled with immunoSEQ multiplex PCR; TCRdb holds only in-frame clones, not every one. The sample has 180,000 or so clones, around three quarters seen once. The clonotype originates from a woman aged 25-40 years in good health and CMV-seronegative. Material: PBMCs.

CDR3 sequence: CASSPPGTGYNEQFF. For the CDR3, the DNA is TGTGCCAGCTCACCCCCGGGGACAGGGTACAATGAGCAGTTCTTC. The V and J genes are TRBV18 and TRBJ2-1; the match to TRBD1 covers 9 bases. The CDR3 extends over 15 amino acids. Trimming took 3 bases from V and 4 from J; bases not matched to a gene: 4. Germline V CDR1 and CDR2: KGHSH, LQKENI.